This T cell receptor (beta chain) was identified during a study of blood T cell repertoires in COVID-19 (dated by TCRdb to the early 2020s). About the full investigation: Samples from collaborators originated in the United States, Italy and Spain and spanned both the acute and convalescent phases of COVID-19. The material from the prospective study consisted of cDNA or gDNA derived from T cells, B-cell-depleted T cells, or PBMCs. Where HLA class I and class II types were available, the types were taken from metadata supplied by the sample provider, not from assay-based typing. Subjects who had been exposed to COVID-19, were actively infected with it, or had recovered from it provided the deeply sampled blood TCRbeta repertoires that made up the dataset. The sample metadata nearly always contained a de-identified subject ID, COVID-19 status, age in years and sex. Samples came from the ongoing ImmuneRACE study (first 160 participants) plus 1,254 subjects from 6 global collaborators. The repertoires were made available in a free public database intended to serve as a resource for research on the immune response to SARS-CoV-2.

TCRbeta CDR3 regions were amplified from genomic DNA by means of the immunoSEQ Assay, a bias-controlled multiplex PCR. On the study's bioinformatics: The number of nucleated cells in each sample was estimated by amplification of reference gene primers within the assay. To quantify the absolute abundance of each unique TCRbeta CDR3 rearrangement, sequence reads were collapsed and filtered. For each sample, productive Simpson clonality was calculated by taking the square root of Simpson's diversity index across productive rearrangements. Drawn from immuneACCESS, this table holds only the in-frame rearrangements with V and J called that TCRdb kept. Clones are partly lost; checked studies trace under half to an unresolved V gene and leave the rest unexplained. The V and J calls and clone size are taken from that table; D and trimming were inferred from the DNA. The table for this sample lists about 250,000 clones; roughly 83% of them were counted only once. The top ten clones comprise 8.9% of the sample.

Whole blood was collected in K2EDTA tubes by collaborating institutions according to the institutions' own protocols. For TCRbeta analysis, collaborator samples were shipped as frozen whole blood, as isolated PBMCs, or as DNA extracted from either sample type. What the authors observed across the whole study: The quantity of clinical and demographic metadata differed by source and by participant and was supplied without curation.

On this clone itself: Its specific antigen is unknown. Base-call qualities are not available, and no considerably larger clone is one nucleotide away.

Based on the germline V gene (reference sequence), the CDR1 and CDR2 sequences are SEHNR and FQNEAQ. V is pared back by 6 bases and J by 1 base, with 18 bases lying between the germline termini. Taken from cysteine to phenylalanine, the CDR3 has 16 residues. The retained sequence is limited to the CDR3, 48 bases, with the frame set at the first base. This sequence was found in a man aged 80 or over with acute or convalescent COVID-19. The chain couples TRBV7-9 to TRBJ1-2; the D gene is possibly TRBD1, with 6 bases matching. Material for sequencing was peripheral blood. CDR3 region: CASRVTQGQNNYGYTF. The DNA is as follows: TGTGCCAGCAGGGTCACTCAGGGGCAAAATAACTATGGCTACACCTTC. The full variable domain, with segments outside the CDR3 supplied by the reference TRBV7-9 and TRBJ1-2 proteins, appears as DTGVSQNPRHKITKRGQNVTFRCDPISEHNRLYWYRQTLGQGPEFLTYFQNEAQLEKSRLLSDRFSAERPKGSFSTLEIQRTEQGDSAMYLCASRVTQGQNNYGYTFGSGTRLTVV.